Listed below are T cell receptor beta chains from one sample, sequenced in a study of cytomegalovirus exposure and HLA in healthy donors. The protocol was immunoSEQ multiplex PCR, while the TCRdb copy is restricted to in-frame clones and leaves out a portion. The sample has 150,000 to 200,000 clones, more than 70% seen once. The sequencing sample was made of PBMCs. The receptors here all came from a man aged 30 to 39 in good health and CMV-seropositive. Each CDR3 is given with its conserved first and last residue. The D gene is left open where the match is weak. Only part of the rows carry a size: once, few, many, or a class if the clone is expanded.

D gene: TRBD2; V gene: TRBV6-1; clone size: NA; J gene: TRBJ2-1; CDR3 DNA: TGTGCCAGCACGGGTTTAGTAGCGGGGAGCAATGAGCAGTTCTTC; CDR3 protein: CASTGLVAGSNEQFF
D gene: NA; V gene: TRBV5-1; clone size: NA; J gene: TRBJ1-1; CDR3 DNA: TGCGCCAGCAGCCAAGATGGGGGGATTGAAGCTTTCTTT; CDR3 protein: CASSQDGGIEAFF
D gene: NA; V gene: TRBV28; clone size: NA; J gene: TRBJ2-7; CDR3 DNA: TGTGCCAGCAGTTTAGGGGCTGCCTACGAGCAGTACTTC; CDR3 protein: CASSLGAAYEQYF
D gene: NA; V gene: TRBV7-2; clone size: NA; J gene: TRBJ1-4; CDR3 DNA: TGTGCCAGCAGCTTATCGCGGGAGGAAAAACTGTTTTTT; CDR3 protein: CASSLSREEKLFF
D gene: TRBD2; V gene: TRBV7-2; clone size: NA; J gene: TRBJ2-1; CDR3 DNA: TGTGCCAGCAGCTTAACGATTGCGGGGGGGCCCCTAAGCTACAATGAGCAGTTCTTC; CDR3 protein: CASSLTIAGGPLSYNEQFF
D gene: NA; V gene: TRBV14; clone size: NA; J gene: TRBJ1-6; CDR3 DNA: TGTGCCAGCAGCCAAGAGGGCAGGGCCTATAATTCACCCCTCCACTTT; CDR3 protein: CASSQEGRAYNSPLHF
D gene: NA; V gene: TRBV29-1; clone size: many; J gene: TRBJ2-4; CDR3 DNA: TGCAGCGTTTTGAATACGGGCAAAAACATTCAGTACTTC; CDR3 protein: CSVLNTGKNIQYF
D gene: NA; V gene: TRBV30; clone size: NA; J gene: TRBJ2-7; CDR3 DNA: TGTGCCTGGAGTCCTCCGGGGGGCGCAAGTTACGAGCAGTACTTC; CDR3 protein: CAWSPPGGASYEQYF
D gene: TRBD2; V gene: TRBV7-2; clone size: NA; J gene: TRBJ2-1; CDR3 DNA: TGTGCCAGCAGACTCGGGGGGAGCTCCTACAATGAGCAGTTCTTC; CDR3 protein: CASRLGGSSYNEQFF
D gene: TRBD2; V gene: TRBV4-1; clone size: NA; J gene: TRBJ2-7; CDR3 DNA: TGCGCCAGCAGCCAGGAACCTACGGGGGGAGGGTCCTCCTACGAGCAGTACTTC; CDR3 protein: CASSQEPTGGGSSYEQYF
D gene: TRBD1; V gene: TRBV30; clone size: NA; J gene: TRBJ1-3; CDR3 DNA: TGTGCCTGGAGTACCGCCAGGGGGCATGGAAACACCATATATTTT; CDR3 protein: CAWSTARGHGNTIYF
D gene: NA; V gene: TRBV30; clone size: NA; J gene: TRBJ2-7; CDR3 DNA: TGTGCCTGGAGTGAGGGGGGGGGCAGTGGCCCCCAGCGGCAGTACTTC; CDR3 protein: CAWSEGGGSGPQRQYF
D gene: TRBD1; V gene: TRBV9; clone size: NA; J gene: TRBJ1-4; CDR3 DNA: TGTGCCAGCAGCGCCCTCGGTTTGGGACAGGGCGATGAAAAACTGTTTTTT; CDR3 protein: CASSALGLGQGDEKLFF
D gene: TRBD1; V gene: TRBV9; clone size: NA; J gene: TRBJ1-2; CDR3 DNA: TGTGCCAGCAGTACAGGGGGTCTTGGGCTTGGCTACACCTTC; CDR3 protein: CASSTGGLGLGYTF
D gene: NA; V gene: TRBV7-2; clone size: NA; J gene: TRBJ1-3; CDR3 DNA: TGTGCCAGCTCACAGGGCTTGGGAAACACCATATATTTT; CDR3 protein: CASSQGLGNTIYF
D gene: TRBD2; V gene: TRBV9; clone size: once; J gene: TRBJ2-3; CDR3 DNA: TGTGCCAGCAGCGTTTCTGGGACTAGTCGCACAGATACGCAGTATTTT; CDR3 protein: CASSVSGTSRTDTQYF
D gene: NA; V gene: TRBV19; clone size: NA; J gene: TRBJ2-1; CDR3 DNA: TGTGCCAGTAGTTTGGAGTACAATGAGCAGTTCTTC; CDR3 protein: CASSLEYNEQFF
D gene: NA; V gene: TRBV21-1; clone size: NA; J gene: TRBJ1-5; CDR3 DNA: TGTGCCAGCAGCCCTGGGGGTCGGGGGGATCAGCCCCAGCATTTT; CDR3 protein: CASSPGGRGDQPQHF
D gene: TRBD1; V gene: TRBV11-2; clone size: NA; J gene: TRBJ2-7; CDR3 DNA: TGTGCCAGCAGCTTTGGGACAGGCGTAGGGGAGCAGTACTTC; CDR3 protein: CASSFGTGVGEQYF
D gene: NA; V gene: TRBV2; clone size: NA; J gene: TRBJ1-5; CDR3 DNA: TGTGCCAGCACGGGGACATATGATAGCAATCAGCCCCAGCATTTT; CDR3 protein: CASTGTYDSNQPQHF
D gene: NA; V gene: TRBV2; clone size: NA; J gene: TRBJ1-4; CDR3 DNA: TGTGCCAGCAGTCTAGGACACCATTCGGAAAAACTGTTTTTT; CDR3 protein: CASSLGHHSEKLFF
D gene: TRBD1; V gene: TRBV29-1; clone size: NA; J gene: TRBJ1-1; CDR3 DNA: TGCAGCGTTGAAGTTTCAGGGGGGAACACTGAAGCTTTCTTT; CDR3 protein: CSVEVSGGNTEAFF
D gene: TRBD1; V gene: TRBV4-3; clone size: NA; J gene: TRBJ2-7; CDR3 DNA: TGCGCCAGCAGCCAAGATTGGGGACAGGGGGGCCACGAGCAGTACTTC; CDR3 protein: CASSQDWGQGGHEQYF
D gene: TRBD2; V gene: TRBV27; clone size: NA; J gene: TRBJ2-3; CDR3 DNA: TGTGCCAGCAGTTTACTAGCGGGGGCCCGAAAAGATACGCAGTATTTT; CDR3 protein: CASSLLAGARKDTQYF
D gene: NA; V gene: TRBV5-5; clone size: few; J gene: TRBJ2-7; CDR3 DNA: TGTGCCAGCAGCTTCGGGTCCCAGTACGAGCAGTACTTC; CDR3 protein: CASSFGSQYEQYF
D gene: NA; V gene: TRBV9; clone size: NA; J gene: TRBJ2-7; CDR3 DNA: TGTGCCAGCAGCGCGGACTTATACGAGCAGTACTTC; CDR3 protein: CASSADLYEQYF
D gene: NA; V gene: TRBV10-3; clone size: NA; J gene: TRBJ2-1; CDR3 DNA: TGTGCCATCAGTGAGTCAGGGAGTGAGCAGTTCTTC; CDR3 protein: CAISESGSEQFF
D gene: NA; V gene: TRBV6-5; clone size: NA; J gene: TRBJ2-7; CDR3 DNA: TGTGCCAGCAGTGATTGGAGCGGAACCTACGAGCAGTACTTC; CDR3 protein: CASSDWSGTYEQYF
D gene: NA; V gene: TRBV6-5; clone size: NA; J gene: TRBJ1-2; CDR3 DNA: TGTGCCAGCGCAGGCCCAGGCTATGGCTACACCTTC; CDR3 protein: CASAGPGYGYTF
D gene: NA; V gene: TRBV7-3; clone size: NA; J gene: TRBJ1-5; CDR3 DNA: TGTGCCAGCAGCCTTCGACAGGCAAATCAGCCCCAGCATTTT; CDR3 protein: CASSLRQANQPQHF
D gene: TRBD1; V gene: TRBV5-4; clone size: NA; J gene: TRBJ1-5; CDR3 DNA: TGTGCCAGCAGCTCGCTACAGGGGGGACTGGGTGATTTT; CDR3 protein: CASSSLQGGLGDF
D gene: NA; V gene: TRBV9; clone size: NA; J gene: TRBJ1-4; CDR3 DNA: TGTGCCAGCAGCCCGTCCCCCGGTTTAAATGAAAAACTGTTTTTT; CDR3 protein: CASSPSPGLNEKLFF
D gene: TRBD2; V gene: TRBV5-1; clone size: NA; J gene: TRBJ2-5; CDR3 DNA: TGCGCCAGCAGCCCGCGACTAGCGGGGGGGGAGACCCAGTACTTC; CDR3 protein: CASSPRLAGGETQYF
D gene: TRBD2; V gene: TRBV5-1; clone size: once; J gene: TRBJ2-7; CDR3 DNA: TGCGCCAGCAGGGTGGGGCTAGCGGGAGAGACTTACTTC; CDR3 protein: CASRVGLAGETYF
D gene: TRBD1; V gene: TRBV25-1; clone size: NA; J gene: TRBJ1-5; CDR3 DNA: TGTGCCAGCTCTCCCGGGACAGGAGATAGCAATCAGCCCCAGCATTTT; CDR3 protein: CASSPGTGDSNQPQHF
D gene: NA; V gene: TRBV28; clone size: NA; J gene: TRBJ2-5; CDR3 DNA: TGTGCCAGCAGTTTAACACCCTCAGAGACCCAGTACTTC; CDR3 protein: CASSLTPSETQYF
D gene: TRBD2; V gene: TRBV6-1; clone size: NA; J gene: TRBJ2-1; CDR3 DNA: TGTGCCTGCTCACCTAGCGGGCGGTACAATGAGCAGTTCTTC; CDR3 protein: CACSPSGRYNEQFF
D gene: NA; V gene: TRBV7-8; clone size: NA; J gene: TRBJ1-3; CDR3 DNA: TGTGCCAGCAGCCCGGGGGTAGGACGATCTTACTCTGGAAACACCATATATTTT; CDR3 protein: CASSPGVGRSYSGNTIYF
D gene: TRBD1; V gene: TRBV28; clone size: NA; J gene: TRBJ1-3; CDR3 DNA: TGTGCCAGCAGGGCAGGGGGTCCTGGAAACACCATATATTTT; CDR3 protein: CASRAGGPGNTIYF
D gene: TRBD1; V gene: TRBV25-1; clone size: NA; J gene: TRBJ2-7; CDR3 DNA: TGTGCCAGCAGTGGACCGGGACAGGGGGCCTACGAGCAGTACTTC; CDR3 protein: CASSGPGQGAYEQYF
D gene: TRBD1; V gene: TRBV10-3; clone size: NA; J gene: TRBJ2-7; CDR3 DNA: TGTGCCATCAGTGAGCTTACAGGGGTCCACGAGCAGTACTTC; CDR3 protein: CAISELTGVHEQYF
D gene: NA; V gene: TRBV11-2; clone size: NA; J gene: TRBJ1-1; CDR3 DNA: TGTGCCAGCAGCTCCAGCGGACACACTGAAGCTTTCTTT; CDR3 protein: CASSSSGHTEAFF
D gene: TRBD1; V gene: TRBV4-1; clone size: NA; J gene: TRBJ1-4; CDR3 DNA: TGCGCCAGCAGCCTGGGGACAGCAATGGAAAAACTGTTTTTT; CDR3 protein: CASSLGTAMEKLFF
D gene: NA; V gene: TRBV9; clone size: NA; J gene: TRBJ1-3; CDR3 DNA: TGTGCCAGCAGCGTAGGAGGGGGTCCTGGAAACACCATATATTTT; CDR3 protein: CASSVGGGPGNTIYF
D gene: NA; V gene: TRBV21-1; clone size: NA; J gene: TRBJ1-5; CDR3 DNA: TGTGCCAGCAGCCCACCCAGGGACAGTAGAAGATTTCAGCCCCAGCATTTT; CDR3 protein: CASSPPRDSRRFQPQHF
D gene: NA; V gene: TRBV28; clone size: NA; J gene: TRBJ1-1; CDR3 DNA: TGTGCCGGTCGGACAGCGAACACTGAAGCTTTCTTT; CDR3 protein: CAGRTANTEAFF
D gene: NA; V gene: TRBV23-1; clone size: NA; J gene: TRBJ2-1; CDR3 DNA: TGCGCCAGCAGTCCGACGGGACTCAGCTCCTACAATGAGCAGTTCTTC; CDR3 protein: CASSPTGLSSYNEQFF
D gene: NA; V gene: TRBV6-1; clone size: NA; J gene: TRBJ2-5; CDR3 DNA: TGTGCCAGCAGTGAACAACAGGGGGGGTGGGAGACCCAGTACTTC; CDR3 protein: CASSEQQGGWETQYF
D gene: TRBD1; V gene: TRBV7-9; clone size: NA; J gene: TRBJ2-7; CDR3 DNA: TGTGCCATCGACCAAACCGGGACAGTGTCCTACGAGCAGTACTTC; CDR3 protein: CAIDQTGTVSYEQYF
D gene: TRBD2; V gene: TRBV18; clone size: NA; J gene: TRBJ2-1; CDR3 DNA: TGTGCCAGCTCACCCCGGACTAGCGGGAGGAATGAGCAGTTCTTC; CDR3 protein: CASSPRTSGRNEQFF
D gene: NA; V gene: TRBV4-1; clone size: NA; J gene: TRBJ2-1; CDR3 DNA: TGCGCCAGCAGCCAAATGAGAGTTTTTGAAAATGAGCAGTTCTTC; CDR3 protein: CASSQMRVFENEQFF
D gene: TRBD2; V gene: TRBV25-1; clone size: NA; J gene: TRBJ2-1; CDR3 DNA: TGTGCCAGTTCTGAAGGGACTAGCCGAAATGAGCAGTTCTTC; CDR3 protein: CASSEGTSRNEQFF
D gene: NA; V gene: TRBV28; clone size: NA; J gene: TRBJ1-6; CDR3 DNA: TGTGCCAGCCAGGCGGGGTGGAATTCACCCCTCCACTTT; CDR3 protein: CASQAGWNSPLHF